This paragraph covers one T cell receptor (beta chain) sequence. This entry belongs to a study of blood T cell repertoires in COVID-19. Background on the study: COVID-19 samples collected from the United States, Italy and Spain covered acute and convalescent phases. From T cells, B-cell-depleted T cells, or PBMCs came the material, which was cDNA or gDNA.

V was trimmed by 4 bases and J by 9 bases, leaving 16 bases between them. In germline, CDR1 is LGHNA, CDR2 YSLEER. This CDR3 region has 15 residues. Per the original data handling: Reference gene primers were amplified, and this amplification served to estimate nucleated cell counts. Only in-frame clones appear in the TCRdb table, and some are missing; sequencing was by immunoSEQ multiplex PCR. V, J and clone size are taken as reported in that table, and D and trimming were inferred from the DNA itself. The sample contains fewer than 250,000 clones, 80% to 90% of which appear only once. The chain employs TRBV4-3 and TRBJ1-6; D ambiguous. The receptor was derived from a woman of 80 years or more with acute or convalescent COVID-19. Sequencing input: peripheral blood. This chain's CDR3 is CASSPGSEPGSPLHF. The CDR3 DNA reads TGCGCCAGCAGCCCTGGGAGCGAACCGGGTTCACCCCTCCACTTT.